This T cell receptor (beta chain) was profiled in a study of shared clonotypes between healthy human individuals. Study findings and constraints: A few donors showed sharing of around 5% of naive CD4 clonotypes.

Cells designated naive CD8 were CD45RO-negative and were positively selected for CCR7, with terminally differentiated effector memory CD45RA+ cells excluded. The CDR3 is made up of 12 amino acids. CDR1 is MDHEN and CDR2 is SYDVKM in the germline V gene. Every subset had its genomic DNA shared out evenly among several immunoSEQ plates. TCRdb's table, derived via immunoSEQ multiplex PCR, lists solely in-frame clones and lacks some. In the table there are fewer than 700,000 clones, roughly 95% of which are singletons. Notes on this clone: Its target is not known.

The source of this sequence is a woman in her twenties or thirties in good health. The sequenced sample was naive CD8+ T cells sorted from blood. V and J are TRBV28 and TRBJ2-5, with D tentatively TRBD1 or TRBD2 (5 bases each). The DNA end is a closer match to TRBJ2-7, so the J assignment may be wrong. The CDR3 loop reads CASNRGVDEQYF. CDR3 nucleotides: TGTGCCAGCAACAGAGGGGTCGACGAGCAGTACTTC.